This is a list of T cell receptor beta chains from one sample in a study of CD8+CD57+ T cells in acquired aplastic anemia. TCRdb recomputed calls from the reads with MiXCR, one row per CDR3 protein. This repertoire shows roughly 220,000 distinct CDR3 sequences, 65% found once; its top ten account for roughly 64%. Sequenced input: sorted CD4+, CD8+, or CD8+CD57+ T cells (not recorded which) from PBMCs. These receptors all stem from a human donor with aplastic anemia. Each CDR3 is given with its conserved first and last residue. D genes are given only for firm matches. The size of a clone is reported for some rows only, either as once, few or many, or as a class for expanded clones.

CDR3aa: CASTGTGLSQPQHF
CDR3nt: TGTGCCAGTACCGGGACAGGTCTTAGTCAGCCCCAGCATTTT
abundance: NA
v_gene: TRBV19
j_gene: TRBJ1-5
d_gene: TRBD1

CDR3aa: CATALRGSLITEAFF
CDR3nt: TGTGCCACCGCCCTCCGAGGGAGTCTTATCACTGAAGCTTTCTTT
abundance: NA
v_gene: TRBV12-3/TRBV12-4
j_gene: TRBJ1-1
d_gene: NA

CDR3aa: CSSEEGIQRKTQYF
CDR3nt: TGCAGCAGTGAGGAAGGGATTCAACGGAAGACCCAGTACTTC
abundance: few
v_gene: TRBV20-1
j_gene: TRBJ2-5
d_gene: NA

CDR3aa: CASSLKGGRANTGELFF
CDR3nt: TGTGCCAGCAGCTTAAAAGGGGGCAGGGCGAACACCGGGGAGCTGTTTTTT
abundance: NA
v_gene: TRBV7-3
j_gene: TRBJ2-2
d_gene: TRBD1

CDR3aa: CATSVTGTGEQFF
CDR3nt: TGTGCCACCAGTGTGACCGGAACCGGTGAGCAGTTCTTC
abundance: few
v_gene: TRBV24-1
j_gene: TRBJ2-1
d_gene: NA

CDR3aa: CASSPPGSEQYF
CDR3nt: TGTGCCAGCAGCCCACCGGGGAGTGAGCAGTACTTC
abundance: NA
v_gene: TRBV13
j_gene: TRBJ2-7
d_gene: NA

CDR3aa: CASSQDGSGRILAETQYF
CDR3nt: TGTGCCAGCAGCCAAGATGGTAGCGGGAGGATCTTGGCAGAGACCCAGTACTTC
abundance: NA
v_gene: TRBV9
j_gene: TRBJ2-5
d_gene: TRBD2

CDR3aa: CSARELQGRNTEAFF
CDR3nt: TGCAGTGCTAGAGAACTACAGGGGAGGAACACTGAAGCTTTCTTT
abundance: NA
v_gene: TRBV20-1
j_gene: TRBJ1-1
d_gene: TRBD1

CDR3aa: CASSLTAGEQFF
CDR3nt: TGCGCCAGCAGCTTGACGGCGGGTGAGCAGTTCTTC
abundance: NA
v_gene: TRBV5-1
j_gene: TRBJ2-1
d_gene: NA

CDR3aa: CASSLSALTDTRYF
CDR3nt: TGCGCCAGCAGCTTGTCGGCTCTCACAGATACGCGGTATTTT
abundance: NA
v_gene: TRBV5-1
j_gene: TRBJ2-3
d_gene: NA

CDR3aa: CASRGDPDTQYF
CDR3nt: TGCGCCAGCAGAGGGGACCCAGATACGCAGTATTTT
abundance: NA
v_gene: TRBV5-1
j_gene: TRBJ2-3
d_gene: NA

CDR3aa: CASSVSWGEETQYF
CDR3nt: TGTGCCAGCAGCGTGAGCTGGGGCGAGGAGACCCAGTACTTC
abundance: once
v_gene: TRBV9
j_gene: TRBJ2-5
d_gene: NA

CDR3aa: CATSGHPSYEQYF
CDR3nt: TGTGCCACCAGTGGTCACCCGTCCTACGAGCAGTACTTC
abundance: NA
v_gene: TRBV24-1
j_gene: TRBJ2-7
d_gene: NA

CDR3aa: CASSATGLAQATDTQYF
CDR3nt: TGTGCCAGCAGTGCCACGGGACTAGCGCAGGCCACAGATACGCAGTATTTT
abundance: few
v_gene: TRBV6-4
j_gene: TRBJ2-3
d_gene: TRBD2

CDR3aa: CATSPRKGFSTEAFF
CDR3nt: TGTGCCACCAGCCCCAGAAAGGGGTTCAGCACTGAAGCTTTCTTT
abundance: NA
v_gene: TRBV15
j_gene: TRBJ1-1
d_gene: NA

CDR3aa: CASSVGQGVETQYF
CDR3nt: TGTGCCAGCAGTGTGGGGCAGGGCGTCGAGACCCAGTACTTC
abundance: NA
v_gene: TRBV25-1
j_gene: TRBJ2-5
d_gene: NA

CDR3aa: CASSIRAGGSQPQHF
CDR3nt: TGTGCCAGTAGTATACGGGCCGGGGGGAGTCAGCCCCAGCATTTT
abundance: NA
v_gene: TRBV19
j_gene: TRBJ1-5
d_gene: NA

CDR3aa: CASRGTGGYTDTQYF
CDR3nt: TGTGCCAGCCGCGGGACAGGGGGCTACACAGATACGCAGTATTTT
abundance: NA
v_gene: TRBV25-1
j_gene: TRBJ2-3
d_gene: TRBD1